The TCR beta chain described here comes from a study of T cell responses to AZD1222 COVID-19 vaccine. Method: immunoSEQ multiplex PCR; TCRdb's copy keeps in-frame clones and lacks some. The sample holds roughly 110,000 clones, about 89% seen once. The CDR3 loop spans 12 amino acids. Germline values: CDR1 SGHTA, CDR2 FQGNSA. V lost 5 bases, J lost 7 bases, and 12 bases lay in between. Note on this clone: Its specificity is not known.

Study-wide results and limits: Repertoires were collected only later (after the peak T cell response had occurred). White British donors predominated, females outnumbered males, and clonal diversity was possibly underestimated. The reported proportion of spike-specific TCRs targeting unmutated variant regions was nearly half.

This receptor was identified in an adult in good health. The J gene is TRBJ2-7, the V gene TRBV7-2, with D unresolved. Sequenced material: peripheral blood, taken on day 0 of AZD1222 vaccination. CDR3 bases: TGTGCCAGCAGCCCTTACTCTGGGGAGCAGTACTTC. Translating it yields CASSPYSGEQYF. The full variable domain, its missing parts supplied by reference TRBV7-2 and TRBJ2-7, is GAGVSQSPSNKVTEKGKDVELRCDPISGHTALYWYRQSLGQGLEFLIYFQGNSAPDKSGLPSDRFSAERTGGSVSTLTIQRTQQEDSAVYLCASSPYSGEQYFGPGTRLTVT.